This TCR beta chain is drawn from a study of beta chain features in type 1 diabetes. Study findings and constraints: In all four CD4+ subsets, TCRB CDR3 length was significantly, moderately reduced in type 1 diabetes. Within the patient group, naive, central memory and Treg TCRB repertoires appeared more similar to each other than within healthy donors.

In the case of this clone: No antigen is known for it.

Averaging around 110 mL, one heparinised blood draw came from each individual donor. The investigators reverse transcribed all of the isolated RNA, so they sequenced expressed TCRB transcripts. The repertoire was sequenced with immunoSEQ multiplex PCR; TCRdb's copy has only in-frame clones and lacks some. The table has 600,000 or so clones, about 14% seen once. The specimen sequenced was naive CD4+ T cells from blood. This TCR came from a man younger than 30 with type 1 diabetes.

The CDR3 sequence: CASSQYGTGDEKLFF. CDR3 nucleotide sequence: TGTGCCAGCAGCCAATATGGGACAGGGGATGAAAAACTGTTTTTT. The chain is built from TRBV7-9 and TRBJ1-4; 10 nucleotides match TRBD1. This CDR3 has 15 residues. Looked up from germline, CDR1 is SEHNR and CDR2 is FQNEAQ (reference sequence). The ends lost 5 bases at V and 6 bases at J; junction bases unmatched: 6. Full variable domain (remainder filled in from reference TRBV7-9 and TRBJ1-4): DTGVSQNPRHKITKRGQNVTFRCDPISEHNRLYWYRQTLGQGPEFLTYFQNEAQLEKSRLLSDRFSAERPKGSFSTLEIQRTEQGDSAMYLCASSQYGTGDEKLFFGSGTQLSVL.